Each of the 15 T cell receptor beta chains below was sequenced from the same sample in a study of blood T cell repertoires in COVID-19 (dated by TCRdb to 2020 to 2021). The library was prepared using the immunoSEQ multiplex PCR assay. Not all clones reach the TCRdb copy of this immuneACCESS table, which keeps in-frame sequences only. Checked studies attribute under half of the gap to unresolved V genes and leave the rest unexplained. A total of about 240,000 clones appear in this sample, just under 85% of them only once. The leading ten clones occupy more than 8% of the sample. Source material: peripheral blood. Source of these receptors: a woman older than 75 with acute or convalescent COVID-19.

The rearrangement uses TRBV13 and TRBJ2-3; 12 bases line up with TRBD2. V trimming: 5 bases; J trimming: 1 base; junction bases outside the gene matches: 4. Germline lookup yields CDR1 PRHDT and CDR2 FYEKMQ (reference sequence). The CDR3 spans 16 residues. CDR3 in DNA: TGTGCCAGCAGCGTAAGACTAGCGGGGGGCACAGATACGCAGTATTTT. As protein: CASSVRLAGGTDTQYF.

The V gene is TRBV29-1, the J gene TRBJ1-2; perhaps TRBD1 as D (5 bases). This CDR3 is built from 12 residues. V was cut by 5 bases and J by 8 bases, with 15 bases left in between. Germline lookup yields CDR1 SQVTM and CDR2 ANQGSEA. The CDR3 loop reads CSVYSGVGGYTF. In DNA form, the CDR3 reads TGCAGCGTTTATTCGGGGGTAGGGGGCTACACCTTC.

The CDR3 region is CASSSGGVGNEKLFF. CDR3 DNA sequence: TGTGCCAGCAGTTCCGGGGGGGTTGGCAATGAAAAACTGTTTTTT. V usage is TRBV3-1 (or the pseudogene TRBV3-2) and J usage is TRBJ1-4; TRBD1 might be the D (5 bases). V was clipped by 6 bases and J by 5 bases, with 16 bases between them. Germline V CDR1 and CDR2: LGHDT, YNNKEL (reference sequence). The CDR3 contains 15 residues.

This clone was recorded once. J is TRBJ2-5 and V is TRBV2, with 9 bases aligning to TRBD2. Germline V gives CDR1 SNHLY, CDR2 FYNNEI. The CDR3 contains 15 residues. J was trimmed by 4 bases and V by 0 bases; bases with no gene match: 3. The CDR3 region is CASSEARGGRETQYF. In nucleotides, the CDR3 is TGTGCCAGCAGTGAAGCGCGGGGGGGCCGAGAGACCCAGTACTTC.

The genes are TRBV6-5 and TRBJ1-1; TRBD1 agrees at 7 bases. V dropped 2 bases and J dropped 4; count of bases not matched to a gene: 7. Germline lookup yields CDR1 MNHEY and CDR2 SVGAGI. CDR3 length: 15 amino acids. The CDR3 here is CASSYQGGLGTEAFF. The CDR3 DNA follows: TGTGCCAGCAGTTACCAGGGGGGCTTGGGCACTGAAGCTTTCTTT.

This chain connects TRBV2 to TRBJ1-1, with unresolved D. The germline V gene encodes CDR1 SNHLY and CDR2 FYNNEI. The V end lost 6 bases, the J end lost 4 bases, and 18 bases lay between the germline ends. The CDR3 extends over 15 amino acids. CDR3 bases: TGTGCCAGCAGGAGGGAGTTACAAATGAGCACTGAAGCTTTCTTT. Residues: CASRRELQMSTEAFF.

This rearrangement joins TRBV19 to TRBJ1-2, with 7 bases lining up with TRBD1. V was clipped by 3 bases and J by 3 bases; unmatched bases: 7. The length of the CDR3 is 15 residues. Germline V CDR1 and CDR2: LNHDA, SQIVND (reference sequence). The CDR3 loop reads CASSMAGGVDYGYTF. The CDR3 DNA reads TGTGCCAGTAGTATGGCAGGGGGTGTTGACTATGGCTACACCTTC.

The CDR3, as DNA: TGTGCCAGCAGGCTAGGTGACTATGGCTACACCTTC. Its protein is CASRLGDYGYTF. The chain carries TRBV2 and TRBJ1-2; D ambiguous. V was clipped by 6 bases and J by 3 bases, with 8 bases between them. This CDR3 spans 12 amino acids. The germline gives CDR1 SNHLY, CDR2 FYNNEI. The whole variable domain, remainder taken from reference TRBV2 and TRBJ1-2, is EPEVTQTPSHQVTQMGQEVILRCVPISNHLYFYWYRQILGQKVEFLVSFYNNEISEKSEIFDDQFSVERPDGSNFTLKIRSTKLEDSAMYFCASRLGDYGYTFGSGTRLTVV.

This sequence joins TRBV14 and TRBJ1-2; TRBD1 aligns across 7 bases. V lost 6 bases to trimming and J lost 4 bases; unmatched junction nucleotides: 8. Germline assignment: CDR1 SGHDN and CDR2 FVKESK. This CDR3 region has 14 residues. CDR3 coding DNA: TGTGCCAGCAGTCGAGACAGGGTTATCTATGGCTACACCTTC. Amino acid sequence: CASSRDRVIYGYTF.

This chain joins TRBV14 and TRBJ1-2; D ambiguous. The V gene lost 1 base and the J gene lost 1 base, with 10 bases spanning the gap. The CDR3 is made up of 15 amino acids. The V gene's germline CDR1 is SGHDN and CDR2 FVKESK. For the CDR3, the DNA is TGTGCCAGCAGCCAAGGGGCACCCGATAACTATGGCTACACCTTC. The encoded protein is CASSQGAPDNYGYTF. The entire variable domain, with the rest obtained from reference TRBV14 and TRBJ1-2, is as follows: EAGVTQFPSHSVIEKGQTVTLRCDPISGHDNLYWYRRVMGKEIKFLLHFVKESKQDESGMPNNRFLAERTGGTYSTLKVQPAELEDSGVYFCASSQGAPDNYGYTFGSGTRLTVV.

The chain links TRBV5-1 to TRBJ2-3; the D is unclear. Germline CDR1 reads SGHRS; CDR2 reads YFSETQ. V was shortened by 0 bases and J by 6 bases, with 11 bases between the two germline ends. The CDR3 is 14 amino acids. This CDR3 is CASSLAGEADTQYF. DNA of the CDR3: TGCGCCAGCAGCTTGGCCGGAGAAGCGGATACGCAGTATTTT.

This CDR3 reads CASSLREETQYF. In DNA form, the CDR3 reads TGCGCCAGCAGCTTGAGAGAAGAGACCCAGTACTTC. The chain combines TRBV5-1 with TRBJ2-5; D gene uncertain. Trimming left V 1 base short and J 3 bases short, with 4 bases between. CDR1 is SGHRS, CDR2 YFSETQ, per germline. CDR3 length: 12 residues.

This clone was recorded once. J is TRBJ2-3 and V is TRBV3-1 (or the pseudogene TRBV3-2), with D perhaps matching TRBD1 (5 bases). The germline V and J ends were trimmed by 4 bases and 2 bases, with 13 bases remaining between them. The CDR3 length is 15 residues. CDR1 is LGHDT, CDR2 YNNKEL, per germline (reference sequence). This chain's CDR3 is CASSPGWRNTDTQYF. The CDR3 bases are TGTGCCAGCAGCCCAGGGTGGCGGAACACAGATACGCAGTATTTT.

The rearrangement joins TRBV5-1 to TRBJ2-3; 8 bases match TRBD1. The CDR3 has 16 amino acids. CDR1 is SGHRS and CDR2 is YFSETQ in the germline V gene. With 4 bases clipped from V and 3 bases from J, the junction kept 10 bases outside the gene matches. CDR3 residues: CASSPGTRQGTDTQYF. Here the CDR3 DNA reads TGCGCCAGCAGCCCGGGAACGAGACAGGGGACAGATACGCAGTATTTT.

In its sample, this clone is medium-sized. The chain combines TRBV2 with TRBJ1-6, with TRBD1 as a possible D gene (6 bases). Looked up from germline, CDR1 is SNHLY and CDR2 is FYNNEI. The CDR3 has 15 amino acids. V gave up 7 bases and J gave up 3 bases, with 13 bases separating them. Here the CDR3 reads CASIGIQGYNSPLHF. In DNA, the CDR3 is TGTGCCAGCATTGGGATACAGGGCTATAATTCACCCCTCCACTTT.